What follows are 12 T cell receptor beta chains derived from one specimen sequenced in a study of immune characterization of retroperitoneal liposarcoma. TCRdb independently ran MiXCR on the PCR reads; one entry per CDR3 protein. The data contain about 5,100 distinct CDR3 sequences, approximately 32% of them seen just once; the ten biggest clones take up around 28%. Source material: tumor tissue. Source of these receptors: a female donor with retroperitoneal liposarcoma.

This clonotype was observed a single time. The CDR3 sequence: CASSEGLGGETQYF. CDR3 nucleotide sequence: TGTGCCAGCAGTGAGGGACTAGGGGGAGAGACCCAGTACTTC. This sequence joins TRBV6-1 and TRBJ2-5; 8 nucleotides line up with TRBD2. Germline loops: CDR1 MNHNS, CDR2 SASEGT. After removal of 3 bases from V and 4 bases from J, the junction contained 4 bases not matched to a gene. This CDR3 region has 14 residues.

This clonotype was seen at least ten times. The J gene is TRBJ2-1, the V gene TRBV5-1; 8 bases align to TRBD2. There are 17 residues in the CDR3. The V segment lost 3 bases and the J segment 1 base; nucleotides outside the gene matches: 9. Per the germline V gene, CDR1 is SGHRS and CDR2 is YFSETQ. The CDR3 spells CASSSSRTSSSYNEQFF. In DNA form, the CDR3 reads TGCGCCAGCAGCTCCTCCCGGACTAGCTCTTCCTACAATGAGCAGTTCTTC.

Ten or more counts support this clonotype. V usage is TRBV6-6 and J usage is TRBJ2-6; D unclear. The CDR3 is 16 amino acids. V shed 0 bases and J shed 2 bases, with 8 bases lying between them. CDR1 is MNHNY and CDR2 is SVGAGI in the germline V gene (reference sequence). The CDR3 sequence: CASSYSVWTGANVLTF. The CDR3 DNA reads TGTGCCAGCAGTTACTCGGTTTGGACTGGGGCCAACGTCCTGACTTTC.

This clonotype was detected only a few times. This chain connects TRBV24-1 to TRBJ2-1, with TRBD2 matching over 11 bases. Gene TRBJ2-7 matches the end of the DNA better, so the J call may be wrong. The germline V gene encodes CDR1 KGHDR and CDR2 SFDVKD. The length of the CDR3 is 14 residues. CDR3 sequence: CATSEGTSGARQYF. The CDR3 coding sequence is TGTGCCACCAGTGAGGGGACTAGCGGAGCTCGGCAGTACTTC.

This clonotype is categorized as medium-sized. The rearrangement joins TRBV12-3 or TRBV12-4 to TRBJ2-1, with D perhaps TRBD1 (5 bases). The J call is doubtful: the DNA matches TRBJ2-4 better. The CDR3 is made up of 14 amino acids. The DNA for the CDR3 is TGTGCCAGCAGTTTATTATCCAGGGAAAACATTCAGTACTTC. It encodes CASSLLSRENIQYF.

This clonotype came up once. The chain joins TRBV18 to TRBJ1-2; D gene ambiguous. Germline values: CDR1 KGHSH, CDR2 LQKENI. Trimming cost V 3 bases and J 2 bases, with 13 bases left between them. CDR3 size: 15 residues. CDR3 amino acids: CASSPGPTENYGYTF. CDR3 DNA: TGTGCCAGCTCACCGGGCCCGACCGAGAACTATGGCTACACCTTC.

This clonotype was seen more than once but under ten times. The chain combines TRBV7-6 with TRBJ2-3; 8 bases agree with TRBD1. J was trimmed by 8 bases and V by 0 bases; bases with no gene match: 7. This CDR3 comprises 15 residues. Germline V gene sequence: CDR1 SGHVS, CDR2 FNYEAQ. The CDR3, as DNA: TGTGCCAGCAGCTTAGCTGGACAGGGTGAAGGTACGCAGTATTTT. Its translation is CASSLAGQGEGTQYF. Full variable domain (outside the CDR3, taken from reference TRBV7-6 and TRBJ2-3): GAGVSQSPRYKVTKRGQDVALRCDPISGHVSLYWYRQALGQGPEFLTYFNYEAQQDKSGLPNDRFSAERPEGSISTLTIQRTEQRDSAMYRCASSLAGQGEGTQYFGPGTRLTVL.

This clonotype was seen at least ten times. The chain joins TRBV7-2 to TRBJ2-1; D uncertain. The CDR3 runs 13 residues. Trimming took off 5 bases at V and 3 bases at J, with 8 bases between the two ends. The V gene's germline CDR1 is SGHTA and CDR2 FQGNSA. The CDR3 sequence is CASSHYNYNEQFF. In nucleotides, the CDR3 is TGTGCCAGCAGCCATTATAACTACAATGAGCAGTTCTTC.

The chain combines TRBV27 with TRBJ2-5; D is perhaps TRBD1 or TRBD2 (6 bases each). V was trimmed by 2 bases and J by 4 bases, leaving 29 bases between them. The germline V gene has CDR1 MNHEY and CDR2 SMNVEV (reference sequence). The CDR3 contains 20 residues. The DNA of the CDR3 is TGTGCCAGCAGTTTACGCCCTCGCAGGGGAGGAGGGGAGAAAACAGAGACCCAGTACTTC. It translates to CASSLRPRRGGGEKTETQYF.

This clonotype has only a few counts. The chain combines TRBV6-4 with TRBJ1-1; possible D gene TRBD1, 5 bases. CDR3 length: 14 residues. Germline-derived CDR1 and CDR2 are MRHNA and SNTAGT. V lost 2 bases and J lost 5, with 12 bases in between. CDR3: CASSDGGLGTEAFF. In DNA form, the CDR3 reads TGTGCCAGCAGTGACGGGGGGTTGGGAACTGAAGCTTTCTTT.

By sample fraction, this clonotype is large. The J gene is TRBJ1-2, the V gene TRBV6-1; D is unclear. Trimming pared 0 bases from V and 8 bases from J, leaving 13 bases between. There are 14 residues in the CDR3. Germline V CDR1 and CDR2: MNHNS, SASEGT. CDR3 amino acids: CASSEAVGKGGYTF. CDR3 bases: TGTGCCAGCAGTGAAGCAGTGGGTAAAGGAGGCTACACCTTC.

The rearrangement joins TRBV27 to TRBJ2-3; D may match TRBD1 or TRBD2 (6 bases each). The CDR3 sequence is 16 residues long. Between the trimmed V and J ends, which lost 3 bases and 4 bases, there was a span of 17 bases. Germline lookup yields CDR1 MNHEY and CDR2 SMNVEV (reference sequence). The CDR3 is CASSFSLGGKSDTQYF. In nucleotides, the CDR3 is TGTGCCAGCAGTTTCAGCTTAGGGGGGAAGTCAGATACGCAGTATTTT.